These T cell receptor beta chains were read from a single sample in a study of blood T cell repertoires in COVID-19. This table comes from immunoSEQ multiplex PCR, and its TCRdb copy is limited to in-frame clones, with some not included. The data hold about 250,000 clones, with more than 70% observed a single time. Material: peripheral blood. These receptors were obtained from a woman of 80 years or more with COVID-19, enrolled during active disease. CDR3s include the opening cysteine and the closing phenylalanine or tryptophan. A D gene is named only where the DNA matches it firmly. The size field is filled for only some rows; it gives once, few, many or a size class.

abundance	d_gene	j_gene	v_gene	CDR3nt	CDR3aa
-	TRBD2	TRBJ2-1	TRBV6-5	TGTGCCAGCAGTTCGACTAGCGGGGGGGCCTATGTCGAGCAGTTCTTC	CASSSTSGGAYVEQFF
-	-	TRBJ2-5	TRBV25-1	TGTGCCAGCAGTGGGTTGGGGGGGACAGGAGAGACCCAGTACTTC	CASSGLGGTGETQYF
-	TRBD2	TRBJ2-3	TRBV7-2	TGTGCCAGCAGCTCCGTAGCGGGGGGGAGCACAGATACGCAGTATTTT	CASSSVAGGSTDTQYF
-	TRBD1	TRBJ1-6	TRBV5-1	TGCGCCAGCAGCTCCGATGCAGGGGGCAATTCACCCCTCCACTTT	CASSSDAGGNSPLHF
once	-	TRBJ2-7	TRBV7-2	TGTGCCAGCAGCTTGGGGCCGATTTACGAGCAGTACTTC	CASSLGPIYEQYF
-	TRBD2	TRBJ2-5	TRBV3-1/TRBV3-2	TGTGCCAGCAGCCGCGGGACTAGCGGGGGAGGGGAGACCCAGTACTTC	CASSRGTSGGGETQYF
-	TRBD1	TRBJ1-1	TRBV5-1	TGCGCCAGCAGCTTGTCCGGGACAGGGAAAACTGAAGCTTTCTTT	CASSLSGTGKTEAFF
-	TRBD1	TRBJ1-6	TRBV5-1	TGCGCCAGCAGCTTAAACAGGGGGCGTAATTCACCCCTCCACTTT	CASSLNRGRNSPLHF
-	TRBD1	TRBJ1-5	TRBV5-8	TGTGCCAGCAGCCCGCCATATGACAGGGAATCTAGCAATCAGCCCCAGCATTTT	CASSPPYDRESSNQPQHF
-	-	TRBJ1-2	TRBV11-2	TGTGCCAGCAGCTTAGAGAGTAGGGGATGGGGCTACACCTTC	CASSLESRGWGYTF
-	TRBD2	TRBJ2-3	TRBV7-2	TGTGCCAGCAGCCCCCGACTAGCGGGGAGCACAGATACGCAGTATTTT	CASSPRLAGSTDTQYF
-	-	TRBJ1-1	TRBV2	TGTGCCAGCACTCTAAATATTGCGAACACTGAAGCTTTCTTT	CASTLNIANTEAFF
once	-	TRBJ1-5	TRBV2	TGTGCCAGCAGTGAAGAGGGGCTGGGCAATCAGCCCCAGCATTTT	CASSEEGLGNQPQHF
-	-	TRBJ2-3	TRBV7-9	TGTGCCAGCAGCCACAGGGATCCGAGGACAGATACGCAGTATTTT	CASSHRDPRTDTQYF
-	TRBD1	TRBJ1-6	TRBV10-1	TGCGCCAGCAGTGATCTGTACCGGGACAGGGTAGGCTCCTATAATTCACCCCTCCACTTT	CASSDLYRDRVGSYNSPLHF
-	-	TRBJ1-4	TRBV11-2	TGTGCCAGCAGCTTAGAAGGGTCCGGCGAGGGTGAAAAACTGTTTTTT	CASSLEGSGEGEKLFF
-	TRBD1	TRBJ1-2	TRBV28	TGTGCCAGCAGTTTACCGGGACAGGGAGGCTACACCTTC	CASSLPGQGGYTF
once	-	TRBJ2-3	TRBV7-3	TGTGCCAGCAGCTTATGTTGGTTGTCCCGGACTTCAGCCACAGATACGCAGTATTTT	CASSLCWLSRTSATDTQYF
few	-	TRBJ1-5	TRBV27	TGTGCCAGCAGTTTGAGTCACCCTCGCAATCAGCCCCAGCATTTT	CASSLSHPRNQPQHF